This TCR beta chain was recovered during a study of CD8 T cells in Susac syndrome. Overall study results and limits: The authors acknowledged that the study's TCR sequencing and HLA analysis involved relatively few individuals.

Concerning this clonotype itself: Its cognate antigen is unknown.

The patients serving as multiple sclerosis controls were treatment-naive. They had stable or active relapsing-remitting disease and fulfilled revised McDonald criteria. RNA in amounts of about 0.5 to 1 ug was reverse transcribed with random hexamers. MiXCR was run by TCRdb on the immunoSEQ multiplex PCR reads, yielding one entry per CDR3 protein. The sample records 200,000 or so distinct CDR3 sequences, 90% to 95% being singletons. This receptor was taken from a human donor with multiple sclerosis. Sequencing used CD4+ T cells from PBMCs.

The CDR3 here is CASSYSGQGDQPQHF. The CDR3 DNA reads TGTGCCAGCAGTTACTCGGGGCAGGGAGATCAGCCCCAGCATTTT. The chain joins TRBV6-2 or TRBV6-3 to TRBJ1-5; D may be TRBD1 (5 bases). V dropped 0 bases and J dropped 5 bases, with 11 bases sitting between them. The CDR3 covers 15 residues. Germline V gene sequence: CDR1 MNHEY, CDR2 SVGEGT.